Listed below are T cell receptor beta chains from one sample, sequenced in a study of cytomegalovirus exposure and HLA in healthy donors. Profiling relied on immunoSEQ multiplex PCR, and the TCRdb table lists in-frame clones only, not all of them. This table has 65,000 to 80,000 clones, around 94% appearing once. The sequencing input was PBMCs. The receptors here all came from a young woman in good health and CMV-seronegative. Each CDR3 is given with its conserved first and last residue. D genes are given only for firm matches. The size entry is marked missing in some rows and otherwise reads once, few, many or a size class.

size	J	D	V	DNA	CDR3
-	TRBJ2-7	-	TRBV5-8	TGTGCCAGCGGAGGGGCAGGCGACGAGCAGTACTTC	CASGGAGDEQYF
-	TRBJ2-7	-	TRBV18	TGTGCCAGCTCACCACTTGGCCAGGGCTATCAGTACTTC	CASSPLGQGYQYF
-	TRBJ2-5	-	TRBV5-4	TGTGCCAGCAGCGCGGGCGGGTACCAAGAGACCCAGTACTTC	CASSAGGYQETQYF
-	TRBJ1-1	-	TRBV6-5	TGTGCCAGCCATGGCAGGGCTGCTGAAGCTTTCTTT	CASHGRAAEAFF
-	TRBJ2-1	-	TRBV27	TGTGCCAGCAGTTTATTGGGCGATTACAATGAGCAGTTCTTC	CASSLLGDYNEQFF
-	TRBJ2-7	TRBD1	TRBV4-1	TGCGCCAGCAGCCAAGGGACAGGGGGCAGGATCTACGAGCAGTACTTC	CASSQGTGGRIYEQYF
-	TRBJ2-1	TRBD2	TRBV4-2	TGTGCCAGCAGCCACGGGACTAGTAGGAACAATGAGCAGTTCTTC	CASSHGTSRNNEQFF
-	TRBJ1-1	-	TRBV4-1	TGCGCCAGCAGCCAAGGACAGCTCAACACTGAAGCTTTCTTT	CASSQGQLNTEAFF
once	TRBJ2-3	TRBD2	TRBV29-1	TGCAGCGTTGATGGACTAGCGGGAGATACGCAGTATTTT	CSVDGLAGDTQYF
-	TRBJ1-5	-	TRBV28	TGTGCCAGCAGTTTATGGAGGGTGGGTCAGCCCCAGCATTTT	CASSLWRVGQPQHF
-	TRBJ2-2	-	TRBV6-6	TGTGCCAGCAGTTCCCCGTTCGGGAACACCGGGGAGCTGTTTTTT	CASSSPFGNTGELFF